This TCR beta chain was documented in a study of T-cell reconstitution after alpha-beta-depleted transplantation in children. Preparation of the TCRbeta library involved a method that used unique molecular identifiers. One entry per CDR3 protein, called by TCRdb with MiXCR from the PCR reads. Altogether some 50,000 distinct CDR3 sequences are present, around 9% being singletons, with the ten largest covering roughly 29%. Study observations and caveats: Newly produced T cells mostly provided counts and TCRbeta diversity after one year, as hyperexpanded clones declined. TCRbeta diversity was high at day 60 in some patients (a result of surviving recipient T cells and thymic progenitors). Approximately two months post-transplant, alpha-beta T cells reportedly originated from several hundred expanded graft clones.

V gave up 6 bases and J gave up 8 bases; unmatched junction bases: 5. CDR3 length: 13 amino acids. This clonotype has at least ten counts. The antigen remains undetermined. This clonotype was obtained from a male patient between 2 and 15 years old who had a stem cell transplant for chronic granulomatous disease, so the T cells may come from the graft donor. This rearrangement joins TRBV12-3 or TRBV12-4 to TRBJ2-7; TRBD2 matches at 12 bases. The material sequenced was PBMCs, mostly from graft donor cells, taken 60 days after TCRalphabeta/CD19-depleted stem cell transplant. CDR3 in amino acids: CASSLAGGTKQYF. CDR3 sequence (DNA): TGTGCCAGCAGCCTAGCGGGAGGGACTAAGCAGTACTTC.